The source of this T cell receptor (beta chain) is a study of control samples from healthy donors and cancer patients (dated by TCRdb to the early 2020s). Library prep was done by the immunoSEQ multiplex PCR assay. The table comes from immuneACCESS by way of TCRdb, which keeps in-frame sequences with V and J called. Part of the clones is missing from these tables; in studies checked, under half for an unresolved V gene and the rest for unknown reasons. For this sample the table gives about 130,000 clones, of which around 90% were detected only once. The leading ten clones occupy roughly 2.5% of the sample. A note on this clone: Its specific antigen is unknown. The record has no base qualities; no much larger clone is one base away.

The clonotype originates from a man in his forties or fifties in good health. Material: blood.

The CDR3 protein sequence reads: CASSLDGSGNQETQYF. Read as DNA, the sequence is TGTGCCAGCAGCTTGGACGGTTCGGGGAATCAAGAGACCCAGTACTTC. The V and J segments used are TRBV5-4 and TRBJ2-5, and TRBD2 may be the D gene, going by 5 matching bases. CDR1 and CDR2 are drawn from the germline V gene (reference sequence): SGHNT, YYREEE. Counted from cysteine to phenylalanine, this CDR3 has 16 amino acids. The entry retains the CDR3 DNA only, 48 bases that are in frame from base 1. The junction carries 14 bases between V and J, which are trimmed by 0 bases and 2 bases respectively.